The subject of this entry is one T cell receptor (beta chain). The source of the sample is a study of control samples from healthy donors and cancer patients. V shed 5 bases and J shed 4 bases, with 9 bases lying between them. The germline gives CDR1 SGDLS, CDR2 YYNGEE. The CDR3 spans 13 residues. Produced via immunoSEQ multiplex PCR; TCRdb's table is partial and in-frame only. Among some 71,000 clones listed, about nine tenths were seen once. V and J are TRBV9 and TRBJ2-2; D is uncertain. Sequencing was done on a sample of PBMCs. The receptor was isolated from a man in his 60s with colorectal cancer. CDR3 sequence (DNA): TGTGCCAGCAGTAGTACTGTCACCGGGGAGCTGTTTTTT. As protein: CASSSTVTGELFF. Filled out from reference TRBV9 and TRBJ2-2, the complete variable domain reads DSGVTQTPKHLITATGQRVTLRCSPRSGDLSVYWYQQSLDQGLQFLIQYYNGEERAKGNILERFSAQQFPDLHSELNLSSLELGDSALYFCASSSTVTGELFFGEGSRLTVL.